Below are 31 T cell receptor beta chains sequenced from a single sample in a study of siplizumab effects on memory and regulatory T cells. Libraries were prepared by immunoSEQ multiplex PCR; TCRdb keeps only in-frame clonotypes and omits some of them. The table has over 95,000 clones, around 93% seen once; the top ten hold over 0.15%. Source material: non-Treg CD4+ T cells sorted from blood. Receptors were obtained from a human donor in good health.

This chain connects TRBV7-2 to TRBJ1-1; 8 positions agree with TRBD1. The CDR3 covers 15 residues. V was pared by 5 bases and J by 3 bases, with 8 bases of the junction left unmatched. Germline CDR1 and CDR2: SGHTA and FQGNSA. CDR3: CASSPRQGTHTEAFF. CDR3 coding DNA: TGTGCCAGCAGCCCCCGACAGGGGACCCACACTGAAGCTTTCTTT.

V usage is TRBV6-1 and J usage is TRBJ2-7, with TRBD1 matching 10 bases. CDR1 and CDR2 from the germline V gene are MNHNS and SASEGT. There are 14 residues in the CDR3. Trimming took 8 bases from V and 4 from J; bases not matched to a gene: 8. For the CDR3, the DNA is TGTGCCAGCCTAAAGTGGGACAGGGGATACGAGCAGTACTTC. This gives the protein CASLKWDRGYEQYF.

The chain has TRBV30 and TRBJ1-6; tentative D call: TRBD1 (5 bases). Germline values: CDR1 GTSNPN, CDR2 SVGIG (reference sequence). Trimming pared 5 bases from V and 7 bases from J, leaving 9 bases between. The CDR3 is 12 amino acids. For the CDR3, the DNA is TGTGCCTGGCGGGACCTCAATTCACCCCTCCACTTT. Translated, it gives CAWRDLNSPLHF.

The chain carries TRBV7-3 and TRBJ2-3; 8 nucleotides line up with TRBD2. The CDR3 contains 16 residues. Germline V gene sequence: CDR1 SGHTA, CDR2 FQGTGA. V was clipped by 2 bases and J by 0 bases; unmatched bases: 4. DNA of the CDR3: TGTGCCAGCAGCTTAGGGGTAGCGGGGAGCACAGATACGCAGTATTTT. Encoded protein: CASSLGVAGSTDTQYF.

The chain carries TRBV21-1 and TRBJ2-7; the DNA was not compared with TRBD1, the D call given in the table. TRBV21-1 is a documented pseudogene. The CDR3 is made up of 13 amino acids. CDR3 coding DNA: TGTGCCAGCAGGGAACAGGCCGTCCACGAGCAGTACTTC. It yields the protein CASREQAVHEQYF.

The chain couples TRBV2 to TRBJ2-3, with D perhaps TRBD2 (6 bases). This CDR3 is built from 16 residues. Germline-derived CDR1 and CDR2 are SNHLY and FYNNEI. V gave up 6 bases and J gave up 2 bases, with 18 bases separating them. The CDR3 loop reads CASSHAGTYNTDTQYF. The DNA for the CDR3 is TGTGCCAGCAGCCACGCCGGGACTTACAACACAGATACGCAGTATTTT.

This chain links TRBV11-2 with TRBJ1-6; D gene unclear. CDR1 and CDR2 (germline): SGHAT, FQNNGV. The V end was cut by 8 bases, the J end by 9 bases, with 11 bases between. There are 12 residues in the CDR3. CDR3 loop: CASSSSGSPLHF. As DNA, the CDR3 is TGTGCCAGCTCTTCGTCGGGTTCACCCCTCCACTTT.

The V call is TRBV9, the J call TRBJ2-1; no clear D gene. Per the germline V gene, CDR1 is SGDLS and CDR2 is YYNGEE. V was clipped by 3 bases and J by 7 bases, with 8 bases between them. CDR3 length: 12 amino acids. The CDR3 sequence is CASSAGGNEQFF. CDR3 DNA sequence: TGTGCCAGCAGCGCCGGTGGGAATGAGCAGTTCTTC.

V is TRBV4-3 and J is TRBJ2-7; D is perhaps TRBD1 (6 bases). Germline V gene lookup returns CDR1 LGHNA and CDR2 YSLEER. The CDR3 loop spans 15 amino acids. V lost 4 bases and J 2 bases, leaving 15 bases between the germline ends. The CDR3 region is CASSLWVGTTYEQYF. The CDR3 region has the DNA TGCGCCAGCAGCCTGTGGGTCGGGACAACCTACGAGCAGTACTTC.

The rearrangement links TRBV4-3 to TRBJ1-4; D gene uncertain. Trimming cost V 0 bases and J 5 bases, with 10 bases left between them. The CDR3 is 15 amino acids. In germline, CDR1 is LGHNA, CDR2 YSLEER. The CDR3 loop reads CASSQDRKENEKLFF. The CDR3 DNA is TGCGCCAGCAGCCAAGACAGGAAGGAAAATGAAAAACTGTTTTTT.

In nucleotides, the CDR3 is TGTGCCAGCAGCCTAAGAGGGGACTACTCCACCGGGGAGCTGTTTTTT. Translation gives CASSLRGDYSTGELFF. This chain links TRBV9 with TRBJ2-2; 7 bases align to TRBD2. CDR1 is SGDLS and CDR2 is YYNGEE in the germline V gene. Trimming took 4 bases from V and 4 from J; bases not matched to a gene: 10. CDR3 length: 16 residues. The entire variable domain, with the rest obtained from reference TRBV9 and TRBJ2-2, is as follows: DSGVTQTPKHLITATGQRVTLRCSPRSGDLSVYWYQQSLDQGLQFLIQYYNGEERAKGNILERFSAQQFPDLHSELNLSSLELGDSALYFCASSLRGDYSTGELFFGEGSRLTVL.

The CDR3 DNA is TGTGCCAGCAGCCCACTTACCTTGAACACTGAAGCTTTCTTT. Its translation is CASSPLTLNTEAFF. The V and J genes are TRBV7-3 and TRBJ1-1, with unresolved D. The ends were cut back, 5 bases at V and 0 bases at J, with 10 bases in the middle. CDR1 is SGHTA and CDR2 is FQGTGA in the germline V gene. This CDR3 is built from 14 residues.

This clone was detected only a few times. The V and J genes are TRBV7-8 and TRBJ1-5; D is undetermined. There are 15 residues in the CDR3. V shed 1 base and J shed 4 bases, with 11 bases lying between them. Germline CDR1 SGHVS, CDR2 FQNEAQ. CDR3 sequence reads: CASSLGAGRNQPQHF. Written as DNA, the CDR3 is TGTGCCAGCAGCTTAGGGGCAGGCCGGAATCAGCCCCAGCATTTT.

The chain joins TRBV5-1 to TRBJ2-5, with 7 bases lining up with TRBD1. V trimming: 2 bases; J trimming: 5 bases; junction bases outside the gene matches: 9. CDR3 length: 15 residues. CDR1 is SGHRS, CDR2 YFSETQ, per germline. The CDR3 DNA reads TGCGCCAGCAGCTTCGGTAGTATAGGGGGCGAGACCCAGTACTTC. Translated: CASSFGSIGGETQYF.

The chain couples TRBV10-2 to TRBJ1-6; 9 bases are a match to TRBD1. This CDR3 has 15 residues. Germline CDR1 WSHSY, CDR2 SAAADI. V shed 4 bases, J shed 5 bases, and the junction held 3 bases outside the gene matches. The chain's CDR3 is CASSAGQGDNSPLHF. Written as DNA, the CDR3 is TGCGCCAGCAGTGCGGGACAGGGCGATAATTCACCCCTCCACTTT.

The CDR3 region is CASSLGLPETQYF. Written as DNA, the CDR3 is TGTGCCAGCAGCTTGGGGCTCCCAGAGACCCAGTACTTC. The chain carries TRBV5-6 and TRBJ2-5; the D is unclear. The V gene's germline CDR1 is SGHDT and CDR2 YYEEEE. Trimming shortened V by 0 bases and J by 4 bases, and 7 bases separated the two germline ends. The CDR3 sequence is 13 residues long.

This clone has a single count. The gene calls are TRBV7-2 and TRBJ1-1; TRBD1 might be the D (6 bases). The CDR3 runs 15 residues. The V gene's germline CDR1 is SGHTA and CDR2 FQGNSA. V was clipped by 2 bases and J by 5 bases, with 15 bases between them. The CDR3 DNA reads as TGTGCCAGCAGCTTATTACAGGGAATGAGAACTGAAGCTTTCTTT. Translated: CASSLLQGMRTEAFF. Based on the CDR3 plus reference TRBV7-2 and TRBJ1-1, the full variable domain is GAGVSQSPSNKVTEKGKDVELRCDPISGHTALYWYRQSLGQGLEFLIYFQGNSAPDKSGLPSDRFSAERTGGSVSTLTIQRTQQEDSAVYLCASSLLQGMRTEAFFGQGTRLTVV.

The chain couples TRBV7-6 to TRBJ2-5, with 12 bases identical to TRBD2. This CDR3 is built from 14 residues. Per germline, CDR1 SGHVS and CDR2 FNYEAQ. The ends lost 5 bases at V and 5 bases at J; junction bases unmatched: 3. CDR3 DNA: TGTGCCAGCAGCGTAACTAGCGGGGGGGAGACCCAGTACTTC. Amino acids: CASSVTSGGETQYF.

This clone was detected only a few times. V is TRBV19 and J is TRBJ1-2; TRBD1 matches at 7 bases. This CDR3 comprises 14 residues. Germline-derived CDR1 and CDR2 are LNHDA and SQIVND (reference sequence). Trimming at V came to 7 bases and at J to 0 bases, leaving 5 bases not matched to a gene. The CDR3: CASTTGTANYGYTF. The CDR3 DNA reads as TGTGCCAGTACCACCGGGACAGCTAACTATGGCTACACCTTC.

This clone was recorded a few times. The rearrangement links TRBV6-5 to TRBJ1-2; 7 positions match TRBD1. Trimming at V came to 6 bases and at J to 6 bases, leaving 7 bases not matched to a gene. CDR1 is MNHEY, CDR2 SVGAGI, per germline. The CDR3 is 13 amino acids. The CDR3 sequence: CASRSDRVDGYTF. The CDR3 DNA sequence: TGTGCCAGCAGATCCGACAGGGTGGATGGCTACACCTTC.

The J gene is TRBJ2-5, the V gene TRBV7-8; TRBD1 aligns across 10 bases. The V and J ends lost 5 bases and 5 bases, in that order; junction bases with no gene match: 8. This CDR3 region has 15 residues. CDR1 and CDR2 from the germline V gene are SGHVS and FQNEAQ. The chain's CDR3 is CASSPDRGLWETQYF. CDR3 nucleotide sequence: TGTGCCAGCAGCCCAGACAGGGGGCTATGGGAGACCCAGTACTTC. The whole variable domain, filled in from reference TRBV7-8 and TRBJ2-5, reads GAGVSQSPRYKVAKRGQDVALRCDPISGHVSLFWYQQALGQGPEFLTYFQNEAQLDKSGLPSDRFFAERPEGSVSTLKIQRTQQEDSAVYLCASSPDRGLWETQYFGPGTRLLVL.

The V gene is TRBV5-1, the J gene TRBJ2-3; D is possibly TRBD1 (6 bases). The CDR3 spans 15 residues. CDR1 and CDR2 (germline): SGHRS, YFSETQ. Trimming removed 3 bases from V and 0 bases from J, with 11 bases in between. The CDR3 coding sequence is TGCGCCAGCAGCTCCGGGACACCTAGCACAGATACGCAGTATTTT. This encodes CASSSGTPSTDTQYF. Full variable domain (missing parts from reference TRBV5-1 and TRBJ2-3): KAGVTQTPRYLIKTRGQQVTLSCSPISGHRSVSWYQQTPGQGLQFLFEYFSETQRNKGNFPGRFSGRQFSNSRSEMNVSTLELGDSALYLCASSSGTPSTDTQYFGPGTRLTVL.

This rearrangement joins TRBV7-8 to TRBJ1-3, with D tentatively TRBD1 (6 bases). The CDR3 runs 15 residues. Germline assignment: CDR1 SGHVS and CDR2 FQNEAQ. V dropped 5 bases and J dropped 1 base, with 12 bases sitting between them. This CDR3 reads CASSRPGESGNTIYF. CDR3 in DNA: TGTGCCAGCAGCCGACCAGGGGAGTCTGGAAACACCATATATTTT.

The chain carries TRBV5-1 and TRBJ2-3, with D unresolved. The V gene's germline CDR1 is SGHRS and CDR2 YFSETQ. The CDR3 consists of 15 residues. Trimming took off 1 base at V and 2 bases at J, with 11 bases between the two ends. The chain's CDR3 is CASSLQAVATDTQYF. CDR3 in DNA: TGCGCCAGCAGCTTGCAAGCAGTGGCCACAGATACGCAGTATTTT.

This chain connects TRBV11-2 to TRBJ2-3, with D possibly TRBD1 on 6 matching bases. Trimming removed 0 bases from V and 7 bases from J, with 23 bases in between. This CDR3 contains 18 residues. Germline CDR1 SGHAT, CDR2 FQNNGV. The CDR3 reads CASSLDRGLGGVRNTQYF. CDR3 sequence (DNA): TGTGCCAGCAGCTTAGATCGAGGGCTAGGGGGAGTTCGGAATACGCAGTATTTT.

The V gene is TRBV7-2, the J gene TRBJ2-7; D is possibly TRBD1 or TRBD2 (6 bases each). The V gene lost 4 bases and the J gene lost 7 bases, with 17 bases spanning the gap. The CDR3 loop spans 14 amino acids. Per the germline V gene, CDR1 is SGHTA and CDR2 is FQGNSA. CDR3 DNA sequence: TGTGCCAGCAGCTCCCGGGGGCATTCGTATGAGCAGTACTTC. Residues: CASSSRGHSYEQYF.

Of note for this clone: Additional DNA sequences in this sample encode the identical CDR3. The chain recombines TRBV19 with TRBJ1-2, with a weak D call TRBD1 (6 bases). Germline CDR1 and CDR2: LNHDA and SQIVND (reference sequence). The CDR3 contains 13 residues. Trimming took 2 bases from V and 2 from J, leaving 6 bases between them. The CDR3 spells CASSITGNYGYTF. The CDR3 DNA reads TGTGCCAGTAGTATAACAGGGAACTATGGCTACACCTTC.

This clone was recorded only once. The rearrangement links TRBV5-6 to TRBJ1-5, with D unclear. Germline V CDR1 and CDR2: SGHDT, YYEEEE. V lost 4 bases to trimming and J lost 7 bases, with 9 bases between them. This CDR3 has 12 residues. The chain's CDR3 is CASSRGWQPQHF. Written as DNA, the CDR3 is TGTGCCAGCAGCCGGGGTTGGCAGCCCCAGCATTTT.

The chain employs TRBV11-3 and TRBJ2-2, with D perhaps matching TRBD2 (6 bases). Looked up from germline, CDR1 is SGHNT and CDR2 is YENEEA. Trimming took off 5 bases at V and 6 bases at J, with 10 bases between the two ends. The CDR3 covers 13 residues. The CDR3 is CASSSGWSGELFF. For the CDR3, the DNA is TGTGCCAGCAGCAGCGGGTGGTCCGGGGAGCTGTTTTTT.

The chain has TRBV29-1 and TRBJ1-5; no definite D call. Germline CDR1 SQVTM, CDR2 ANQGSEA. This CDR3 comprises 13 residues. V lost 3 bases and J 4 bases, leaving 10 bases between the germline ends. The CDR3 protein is CSVEVGLNQPQHF. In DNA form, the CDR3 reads TGCAGCGTTGAGGTTGGTTTGAATCAGCCCCAGCATTTT.

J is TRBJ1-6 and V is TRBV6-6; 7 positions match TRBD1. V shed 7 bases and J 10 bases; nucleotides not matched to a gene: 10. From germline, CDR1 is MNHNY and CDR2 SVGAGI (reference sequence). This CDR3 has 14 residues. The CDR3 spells CASTVGQGGSPLHF. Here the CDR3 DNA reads TGTGCCAGCACCGTAGGGCAGGGGGGCTCACCCCTCCACTTT.